A selection of T cell receptor beta chains follows, all from one sample in a study of CD4 and CD8 cells across lung adenocarcinoma regions. MiXCR, applied by TCRdb to the PCR reads, yields one record per CDR3 protein. The data hold 10,000 to 15,000 distinct CDR3 sequences, with around 48% observed a single time. Sequencing used CD8+ T cells from the margin of a lung tumor. These receptors originate from a female donor with lung adenocarcinoma. The CD4 and CD8 labels of this study may be unreliable. Both conserved end residues are trimmed from each CDR3.

J gene,CDR3 length,V gene,CDR3 protein
TRBJ2-1,13,TRBV10-3,AISIDRGGINEQF
TRBJ1-4,13,TRBV10-3,AISDSPGGVEKLF
TRBJ1-4,13,TRBV6-4,ASSDSNRVDEKLF
TRBJ1-3,11,TRBV27,ASSLSPGNTIY
TRBJ2-3,12,TRBV27,PSRGLGGENTQY
TRBJ1-2,12,TRBV6-2/TRBV6-3,ASSYLGQEDGYT
TRBJ1-2,12,TRBV27,ASSSALGAYGYT
TRBJ2-7,11,TRBV14,ASSPTSAYEQY
TRBJ1-5,15,TRBV6-1,ASSKTGTGVSNQPLH
NA,14,TRBV6-5,ASSYSGSGHPDTQY
NA,14,TRBV20-1,SARDLANRGLETQY
NA,11,TRBV6-1,ASSRGTGNEQF
TRBJ1-5,15,TRBV6-8,ASSYSRWDRRNQPQH
TRBJ2-2,15,TRBV27,ASSFIRGQGNTGELF
TRBJ2-4,12,TRBV6-1,AGRGGRGRDTQY
TRBJ2-1,14,TRBV7-6,ASSLGGTSGAHEQF
TRBJ1-2,13,TRBV6-1,ASSPRETNLYGYT
TRBJ2-7,13,TRBV6-5,ASSNPGQGVYEQY
TRBJ2-5,12,TRBV6-1,ASSGAGGAETQY
TRBJ2-1,12,TRBV10-2,ASMVIPNYNEQF
TRBJ1-4,10,TRBV30,AWDREEEKLF
TRBJ2-5,19,TRBV6-5,ASSYSVGGVGGGGGGETQY
TRBJ2-5,14,TRBV4-1,ASSQSAGTGEQTQY
TRBJ2-3,16,TRBV6-5,ASSYSGTSGGRGDTQY
TRBJ2-7,12,TRBV9,ASSVGVFPYEQY
TRBJ2-3,12,TRBV5-1,ASTKSLQGETQY
NA,12,TRBV6-1,ASSEPGQGGEQY
TRBJ2-1,13,TRBV5-4,ASSPPGFNTNEQF
TRBJ1-2,12,TRBV4-2,ASSPGTGGAGYT
TRBJ2-5,13,TRBV7-6,ASSNVGDVRETQY
TRBJ1-6,13,TRBV6-1,ASTHLGQYNSPLH
TRBJ1-5,12,TRBV19,ASRKQGGNQPQH
NA,13,TRBV6-1,ASSEDPVPTYEQY
TRBJ2-1,14,TRBV6-4,ASSDSGTSLPNEQF
TRBJ2-7,12,TRBV27,ASSTSTGTDEQY